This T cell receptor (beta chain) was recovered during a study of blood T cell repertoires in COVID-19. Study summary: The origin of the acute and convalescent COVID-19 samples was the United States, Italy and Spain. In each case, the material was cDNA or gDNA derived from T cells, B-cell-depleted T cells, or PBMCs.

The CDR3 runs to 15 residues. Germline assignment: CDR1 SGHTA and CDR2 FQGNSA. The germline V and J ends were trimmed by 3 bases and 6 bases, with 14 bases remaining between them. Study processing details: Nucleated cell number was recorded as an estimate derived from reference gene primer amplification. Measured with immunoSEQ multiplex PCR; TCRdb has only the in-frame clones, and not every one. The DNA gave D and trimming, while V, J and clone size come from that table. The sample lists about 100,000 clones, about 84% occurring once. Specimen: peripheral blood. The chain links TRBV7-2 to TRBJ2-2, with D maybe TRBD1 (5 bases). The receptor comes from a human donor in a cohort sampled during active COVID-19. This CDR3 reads CASSFDSPFSGELFF. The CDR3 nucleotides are TGTGCCAGCAGCTTTGACAGCCCTTTTTCCGGGGAGCTGTTTTTT.